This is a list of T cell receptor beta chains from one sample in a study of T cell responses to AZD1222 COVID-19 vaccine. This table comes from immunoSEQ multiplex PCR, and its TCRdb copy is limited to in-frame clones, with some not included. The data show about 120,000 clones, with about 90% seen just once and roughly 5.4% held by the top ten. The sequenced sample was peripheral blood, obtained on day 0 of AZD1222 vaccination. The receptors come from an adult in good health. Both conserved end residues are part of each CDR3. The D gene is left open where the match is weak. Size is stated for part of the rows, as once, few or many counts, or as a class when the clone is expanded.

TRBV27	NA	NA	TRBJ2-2	CASSYKQGGELFF	TGTGCCAGCAGTTACAAGCAGGGAGGAGAGCTGTTTTTT
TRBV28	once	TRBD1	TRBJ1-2	CASRRQGFNYGYTF	TGTGCCAGCAGGCGACAGGGCTTCAACTATGGCTACACCTTC
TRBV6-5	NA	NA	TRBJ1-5	CASSYQGAPPNQPQHF	TGTGCCAGCAGTTACCAGGGTGCTCCCCCCAATCAGCCCCAGCATTTT
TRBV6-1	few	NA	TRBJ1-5	CASSDTGSGRNQPQHF	TGTGCCAGCAGTGATACAGGGTCCGGGCGCAATCAGCCCCAGCATTTT
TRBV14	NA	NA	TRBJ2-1	CASSQRPNNEQFF	TGTGCCAGCAGCCAACGACCCAACAATGAGCAGTTCTTC
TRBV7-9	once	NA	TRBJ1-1	CASSFGQGALFF	NA
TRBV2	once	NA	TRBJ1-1	CASRRTTMNTEAFF	TGTGCCAGCAGGAGGACAACCATGAACACTGAAGCTTTCTTT
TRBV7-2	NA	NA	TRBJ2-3	CASTVGVLTDTQYF	TGTGCCAGCACCGTAGGGGTTTTAACAGATACGCAGTATTTT
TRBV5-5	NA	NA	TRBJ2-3	CASIPGRAADTQYF	TGTGCCAGCATCCCGGGGCGGGCGGCAGATACGCAGTATTTT
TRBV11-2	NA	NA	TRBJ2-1	CASTPPRGYNEQFF	TGTGCCAGCACCCCTCCTCGGGGATACAATGAGCAGTTCTTC
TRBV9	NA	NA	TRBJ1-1	CASSVVWGSEAFF	TGTGCCAGCAGCGTAGTATGGGGGTCTGAAGCTTTCTTT
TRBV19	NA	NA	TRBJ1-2	CASSPGDGEYGYTF	TGTGCCAGTAGTCCAGGGGACGGCGAATATGGCTACACCTTC
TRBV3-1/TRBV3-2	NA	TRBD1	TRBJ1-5	CASSEILLGQGNQPQHF	TGTGCCAGCTCAGAGATACTTCTAGGACAGGGTAATCAGCCCCAGCATTTT
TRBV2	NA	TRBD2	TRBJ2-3	CASRTGTSLDTQYF	TGTGCCAGCAGGACCGGGACTAGCCTAGATACGCAGTATTTT
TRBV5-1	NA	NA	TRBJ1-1	CASSLTAGTEAFF	TGCGCCAGCAGCTTGACGGCCGGAACTGAAGCTTTCTTT
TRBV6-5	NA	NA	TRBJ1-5	CASTPSVNQPQHF	TGTGCCAGCACACCATCAGTCAATCAGCCCCAGCATTTT
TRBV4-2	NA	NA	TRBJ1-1	CASSYTTGATEAFF	TGTGCCAGCAGCTACACTACCGGGGCCACTGAAGCTTTCTTT
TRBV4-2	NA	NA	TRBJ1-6	CASSQGRAALSPLHF	TGTGCCAGCAGCCAAGGGAGGGCCGCATTATCACCCCTCCACTTT
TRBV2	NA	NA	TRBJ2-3	CASNRVGSTDTQYF	TGTGCCAGCAACCGAGTGGGGAGCACAGATACGCAGTATTTT
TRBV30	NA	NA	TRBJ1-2	CAWSSPTVDTF	TGTGCCTGGAGTTCGCCTACAGTCGACACCTTC
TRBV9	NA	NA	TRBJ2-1	CASSVEIESNEQFF	TGTGCCAGCAGCGTAGAAATAGAAAGTAATGAGCAGTTCTTC
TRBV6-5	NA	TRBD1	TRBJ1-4	CASSFNFGQGGKKLFF	TGTGCCAGCAGTTTTAATTTTGGACAGGGTGGGAAAAAACTGTTTTTT
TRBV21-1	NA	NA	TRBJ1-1	CASTLPGQGFMNTEAFF	TGTGCCAGCACCCTACCGGGACAGGGCTTCATGAACACTGAAGCTTTCTTT
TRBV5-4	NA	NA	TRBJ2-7	CASSFDTLSYEQYF	TGTGCCAGCAGCTTTGACACCCTATCCTACGAGCAGTACTTC
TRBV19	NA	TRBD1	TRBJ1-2	CAIGAGGDYGYTF	TGTGCCATTGGGGCAGGGGGCGACTATGGCTACACCTTC
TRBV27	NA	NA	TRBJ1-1	CASYSRVVGARTEAFF	TGTGCCAGCTACTCCCGGGTTGTAGGGGCGAGGACTGAAGCTTTCTTT
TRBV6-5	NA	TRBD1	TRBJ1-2	CASSSPGQGVSGGYTF	TGTGCCAGCAGTTCCCCGGGACAGGGGGTTTCGGGCGGCTACACCTTC
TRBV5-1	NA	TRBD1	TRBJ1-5	CASSPDRGNQPQHF	TGCGCCAGCAGCCCGGACAGGGGCAATCAGCCCCAGCATTTT
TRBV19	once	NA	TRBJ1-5	CASQSGSSGQPQHF	TGTGCCAGTCAGTCGGGGAGTAGCGGGCAGCCCCAGCATTTT
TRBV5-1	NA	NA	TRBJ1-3	CASQKSGDSGNTIYF	TGCGCCAGCCAAAAAAGCGGGGACTCTGGAAACACCATATATTTT
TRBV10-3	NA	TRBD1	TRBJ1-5	CAISEEGGLGNQPQHF	TGTGCCATCAGTGAGGAAGGGGGCCTTGGCAATCAGCCCCAGCATTTT
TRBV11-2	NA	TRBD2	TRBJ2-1	CASSLMREYNEQFF	TGTGCCAGCAGCTTAATGCGGGAGTATAACGAGCAGTTCTTC
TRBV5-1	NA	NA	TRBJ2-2	CASSLDRTVNTGELFF	TGCGCCAGCAGCTTGGATCGGACCGTCAACACCGGGGAGCTGTTTTTT
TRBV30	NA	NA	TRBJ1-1	CAWASGNTEAFF	TGTGCCTGGGCTTCGGGGAACACTGAAGCTTTCTTT
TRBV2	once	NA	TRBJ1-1	CATERGKEAFF	TGTGCCACCGAAAGGGGGAAAGAAGCTTTCTTT
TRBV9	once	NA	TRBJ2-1	CASSVMVGAEQFF	TGTGCCAGCAGCGTGATGGTGGGAGCTGAGCAGTTCTTC
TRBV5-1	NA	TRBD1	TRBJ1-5	CASSADGTGNQPQHF	TGCGCCAGCAGCGCCGACGGGACAGGGAATCAGCCCCAGCATTTT
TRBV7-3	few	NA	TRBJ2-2	CASSLTPGNGELFF	TGTGCCAGCAGCTTAACGCCGGGGAACGGGGAGCTGTTTTTT
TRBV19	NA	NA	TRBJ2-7	CASSILGRGAVGDSYEQYF	TGTGCCAGTAGTATCTTGGGCAGGGGAGCGGTTGGGGATTCCTACGAGCAGTACTTC
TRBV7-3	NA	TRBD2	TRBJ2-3	CASSLSGTSGASTDTQYF	TGTGCCAGCAGCTTAAGTGGGACTAGCGGGGCTAGCACAGATACGCAGTATTTT